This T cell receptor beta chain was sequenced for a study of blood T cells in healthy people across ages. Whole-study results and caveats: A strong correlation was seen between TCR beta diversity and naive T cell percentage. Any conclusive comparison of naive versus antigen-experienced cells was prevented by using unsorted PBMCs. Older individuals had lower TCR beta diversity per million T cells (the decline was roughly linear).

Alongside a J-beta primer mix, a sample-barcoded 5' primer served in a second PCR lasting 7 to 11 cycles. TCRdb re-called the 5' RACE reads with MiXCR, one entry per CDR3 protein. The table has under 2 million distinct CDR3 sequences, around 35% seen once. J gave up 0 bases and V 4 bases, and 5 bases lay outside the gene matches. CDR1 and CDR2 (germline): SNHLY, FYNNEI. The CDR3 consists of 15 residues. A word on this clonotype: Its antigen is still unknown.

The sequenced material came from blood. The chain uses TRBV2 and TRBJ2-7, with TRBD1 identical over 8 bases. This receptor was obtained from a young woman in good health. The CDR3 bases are TGTGCCAGCAGTGTTAACAGGGGGAGCTCCTACGAGCAGTACTTC. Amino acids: CASSVNRGSSYEQYF.